This record covers a single T cell receptor (beta chain). The junction differs from germline at one of its ends, possibly a read error. This sample is drawn from a study of T cells in Graves' hyperthyroidism and ophthalmopathy. Amplification of TCR beta CDR3 regions used RNA as the template. First-round RT-PCR of the TCR CDR3 relied on the HTBI primer set. One entry per CDR3 protein results from TCRdb running MiXCR on the multiplex PCR reads. In the table there are 550,000 to 650,000 distinct CDR3 sequences, over 11% of which are singletons. This CDR3 comprises 15 residues. Germline V gene data show CDR1 as SGHAT and CDR2 as FQNNGV.

The sequence derives from a woman aged 25 to 39 with Graves' hyperthyroidism that later progressed to Graves' ophthalmopathy. The chain uses TRBV11-2 and TRBJ1-5; 8 nucleotides line up with TRBD1. Sequencing used blood. CDR3 residues: CASSLDRGSNRPQHF. CDR3 nucleotides: TGTGCCAGCAGTTTAGACAGGGGAAGCAATCGGCCCCAGCATTTT.